The 12 T cell receptor beta chains in this list originate from one sample, sequenced in a study of blood T cell repertoires in COVID-19. Sequenced by immunoSEQ multiplex PCR; TCRdb stores in-frame clones only, minus some. In the table there are some 140,000 clones, approximately 83% of which are singletons. Specimen: peripheral blood. The receptors stem from a woman aged 60-70 years with acute or convalescent COVID-19.

This chain joins TRBV10-1 and TRBJ1-2, with D uncertain. V was clipped by 4 bases and J by 3 bases, with 9 bases between them. Germline values: CDR1 WNHNN, CDR2 SYGVQD (reference sequence). The CDR3 totals 13 residues. The CDR3 is CASSAYRDYGYTF. The CDR3 DNA is TGCGCCAGCAGTGCTTACCGAGACTATGGCTACACCTTC.

J is TRBJ1-2 and V is TRBV27; possibly TRBD1 for D (5 bases). The CDR3 is 15 residues long. Germline CDR1 reads MNHEY; CDR2 reads SMNVEV (reference sequence). Trimming took off 3 bases at V and 8 bases at J, with 19 bases between the two ends. CDR3 protein: CASSFHRQGGEGYTF. The CDR3 coding sequence is TGTGCCAGCAGTTTCCATCGCCAGGGAGGGGAGGGCTACACCTTC.

The rearrangement joins TRBV7-9 to TRBJ2-7; D unclear. Germline CDR1 is SEHNR and CDR2 is FQNEAQ (reference sequence). This CDR3 contains 16 residues. V was clipped by 5 bases and J by 5 bases, with 22 bases between them. The CDR3 protein is CASSAQAARYRDEQYF. For the CDR3, the DNA is TGTGCCAGCAGCGCGCAGGCAGCACGGTATCGTGACGAGCAGTACTTC. The variable domain in full, completed from reference TRBV7-9 and TRBJ2-7, reads DTGVSQNPRHKITKRGQNVTFRCDPISEHNRLYWYRQTLGQGPEFLTYFQNEAQLEKSRLLSDRFSAERPKGSFSTLEIQRTEQGDSAMYLCASSAQAARYRDEQYFGPGTRLTVT.

The chain is built from TRBV18 and TRBJ1-6; perhaps TRBD1 as D (5 bases). The CDR3 is 14 amino acids. Germline CDR1 reads KGHSH; CDR2 reads LQKENI. V lost 6 bases and J 8 bases, leaving 14 bases between the germline ends. The CDR3 nucleotides are TGTGCCAGCTCTCAACAGGATGTCCATTCACCCCTCCACTTT. Protein product: CASSQQDVHSPLHF.

The sample holds many counts of this clone. CDR3 nucleotide sequence: TGCGCCAGCAGCTCCGGACAGGAGAACACCGGGGAGCTGTTTTTT. Translated, it gives CASSSGQENTGELFF. This chain connects TRBV5-1 to TRBJ2-2; 7 bases align to TRBD1. Germline V lookup: CDR1 SGHRS, CDR2 YFSETQ. V shed 3 bases, J shed 1 base, and the junction held 3 bases outside the gene matches. The CDR3 runs to 15 residues.

The V call is TRBV10-3, the J call TRBJ2-5; TRBD1 agrees at 9 bases. Germline CDR1 reads ENHRY; CDR2 reads SYGVKD. V gave up 10 bases and J gave up 5 bases; unmatched junction bases: 11. This CDR3 comprises 14 residues. The CDR3 DNA reads as TGTGCCAATTCCGGGACAGGGAGGCCGGAGACCCAGTACTTC. Protein product: CANSGTGRPETQYF.

This clone has more than one count but fewer than ten. The chain employs TRBV9 and TRBJ2-2, with 10 bases matching TRBD2. Per the germline V gene, CDR1 is SGDLS and CDR2 is YYNGEE. CDR3 length: 18 amino acids. V lost 0 bases and J lost 5; bases outside the gene matches: 10. The CDR3 sequence is CASSVVSLAGHLTGELFF. The DNA for the CDR3 is TGTGCCAGCAGCGTAGTGTCACTAGCGGGGCACTTAACCGGGGAGCTGTTTTTT.

The V call is TRBV5-6, the J call TRBJ1-2, with D maybe TRBD1 (5 bases). CDR3 length equals 14 residues. CDR1 is SGHDT and CDR2 is YYEEEE in the germline V gene. Between the trimmed V and J ends, which lost 2 bases and 0 bases, there was a span of 8 bases. CDR3 nucleotide sequence: TGTGCCAGCAGCTTCAGGGTTTCTAACTATGGCTACACCTTC. It encodes CASSFRVSNYGYTF.

V is TRBV29-1 and J is TRBJ2-7; 7 bases fit TRBD1. The CDR3 is 13 amino acids. The germline V gene has CDR1 SQVTM and CDR2 ANQGSEA. V gave up 7 bases and J gave up 4 bases; unmatched junction bases: 10. CDR3 nucleotides: TGCAGCGCCGTGACAGGGTGGGGGTACGAGCAGTACTTC. It translates to CSAVTGWGYEQYF.

This clone was counted once. V and J are TRBV18 and TRBJ1-1; D remains unclear. CDR3 size: 15 residues. V dropped 1 base and J dropped 4 bases, with 13 bases sitting between them. CDR1 KGHSH and CDR2 LQKENI come from the germline V gene. The DNA for the CDR3 is TGTGCCAGCTCACCACTGACGGGTCGGGGCACTGAAGCTTTCTTT. Its protein product is CASSPLTGRGTEAFF. The full variable domain, completed using reference TRBV18 and TRBJ1-1, is NAGVMQNPRHLVRRRGQEARLRCSPMKGHSHVYWYRQLPEEGLKFMVYLQKENIIDESGMPKERFSAEFPKEGPSILRIQQVVRGDSAAYFCASSPLTGRGTEAFFGQGTRLTVV.

This clone was found once. Here the CDR3 DNA reads TGTGCCAGCAGCTTGGACTACTACGAGCAGTACTTC. Translated: CASSLDYYEQYF. The chain combines TRBV5-4 with TRBJ2-7; D gene unclear. The V end was cut by 0 bases, the J end by 3 bases, with 4 bases between. This CDR3 region has 12 residues. Germline V gene lookup returns CDR1 SGHNT and CDR2 YYREEE (reference sequence). The full variable domain, with the rest looked up from reference TRBV5-4 and TRBJ2-7, is ETGVTQSPTHLIKTRGQQVTLRCSSQSGHNTVSWYQQALGQGPQFIFQYYREEENGRGNFPPRFSGLQFPNYSSELNVNALELDDSALYLCASSLDYYEQYFGPGTRLTVT.

The genes are TRBV27 and TRBJ1-5; possible D gene TRBD1, 6 bases. CDR3 length equals 16 residues. Germline V gives CDR1 MNHEY, CDR2 SMNVEV (reference sequence). V was cut by 4 bases and J by 6 bases, with 19 bases left in between. Here the CDR3 DNA reads TGTGCCAGCAGTTCCGGGCAGGGGCCTTTTTTTCAGCCCCAGCATTTT. Protein product: CASSSGQGPFFQPQHF.